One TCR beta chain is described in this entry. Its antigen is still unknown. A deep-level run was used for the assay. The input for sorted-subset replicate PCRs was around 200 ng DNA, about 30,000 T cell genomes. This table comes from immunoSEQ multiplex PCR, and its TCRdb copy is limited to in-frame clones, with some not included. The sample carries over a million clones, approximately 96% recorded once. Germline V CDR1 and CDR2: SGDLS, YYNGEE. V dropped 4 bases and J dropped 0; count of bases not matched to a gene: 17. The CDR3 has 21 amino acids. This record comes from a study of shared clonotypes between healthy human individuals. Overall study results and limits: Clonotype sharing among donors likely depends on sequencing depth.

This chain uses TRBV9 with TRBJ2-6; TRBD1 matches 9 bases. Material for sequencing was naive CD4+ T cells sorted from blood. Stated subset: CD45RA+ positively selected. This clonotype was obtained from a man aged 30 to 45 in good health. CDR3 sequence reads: CASSPRTGQGRLDSGANVLTF. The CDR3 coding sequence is TGTGCCAGCAGCCCTCGCACGGGACAGGGACGCCTTGACTCTGGGGCCAACGTCCTGACTTTC.